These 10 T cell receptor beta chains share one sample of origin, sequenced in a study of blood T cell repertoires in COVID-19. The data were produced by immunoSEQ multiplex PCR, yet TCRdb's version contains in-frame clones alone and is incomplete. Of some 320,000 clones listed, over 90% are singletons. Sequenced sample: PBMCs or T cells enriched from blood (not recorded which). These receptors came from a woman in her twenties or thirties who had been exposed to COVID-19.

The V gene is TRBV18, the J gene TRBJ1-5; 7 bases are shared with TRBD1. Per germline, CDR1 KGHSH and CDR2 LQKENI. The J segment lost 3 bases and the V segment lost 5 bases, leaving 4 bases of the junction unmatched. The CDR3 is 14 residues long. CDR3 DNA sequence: TGTGCCAGCTCATCCGGGACAGTCAATCAGCCCCAGCATTTT. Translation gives CASSSGTVNQPQHF. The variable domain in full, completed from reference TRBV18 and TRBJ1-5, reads NAGVMQNPRHLVRRRGQEARLRCSPMKGHSHVYWYRQLPEEGLKFMVYLQKENIIDESGMPKERFSAEFPKEGPSILRIQQVVRGDSAAYFCASSSGTVNQPQHFGDGTRLSIL.

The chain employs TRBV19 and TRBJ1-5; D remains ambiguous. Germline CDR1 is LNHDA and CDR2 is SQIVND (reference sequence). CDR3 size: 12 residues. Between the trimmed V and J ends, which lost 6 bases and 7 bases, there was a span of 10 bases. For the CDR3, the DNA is TGTGCCAGTAGCCTAGGAGGGCAGCCCCAGCATTTT. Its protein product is CASSLGGQPQHF.

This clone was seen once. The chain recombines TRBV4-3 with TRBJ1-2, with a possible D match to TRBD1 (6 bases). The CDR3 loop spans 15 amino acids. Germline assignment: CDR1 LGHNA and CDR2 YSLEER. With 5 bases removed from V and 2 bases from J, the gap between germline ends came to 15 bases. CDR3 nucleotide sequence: TGCGCCAGCAGCTCTAGAGCAGGGGCGAACTATGGCTACACCTTC. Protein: CASSSRAGANYGYTF.

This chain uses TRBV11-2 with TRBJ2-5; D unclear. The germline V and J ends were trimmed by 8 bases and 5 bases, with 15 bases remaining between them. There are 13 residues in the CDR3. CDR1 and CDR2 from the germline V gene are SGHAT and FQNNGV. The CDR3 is CASRESTRETQYF. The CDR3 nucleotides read TGTGCCAGCCGTGAATCAACGAGGGAGACCCAGTACTTC.

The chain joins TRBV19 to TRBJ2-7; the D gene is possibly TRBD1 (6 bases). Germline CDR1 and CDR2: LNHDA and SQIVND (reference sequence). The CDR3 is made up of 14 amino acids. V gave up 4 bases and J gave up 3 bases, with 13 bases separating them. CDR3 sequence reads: CASSKLGGNYEQYF. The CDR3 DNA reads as TGTGCCAGTAGTAAACTAGGGGGAAACTACGAGCAGTACTTC.

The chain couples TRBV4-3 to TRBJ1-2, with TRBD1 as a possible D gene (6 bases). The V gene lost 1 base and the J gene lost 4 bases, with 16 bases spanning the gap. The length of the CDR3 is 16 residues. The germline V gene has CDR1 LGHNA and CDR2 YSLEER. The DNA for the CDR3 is TGCGCCAGCAGCCAAGGCTTGGGGGCGCGGGCCTATGGCTACACCTTC. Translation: CASSQGLGARAYGYTF.

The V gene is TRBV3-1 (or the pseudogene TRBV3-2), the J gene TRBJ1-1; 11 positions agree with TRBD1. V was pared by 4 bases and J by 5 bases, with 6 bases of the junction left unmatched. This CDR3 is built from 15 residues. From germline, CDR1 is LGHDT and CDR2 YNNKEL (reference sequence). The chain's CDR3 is CASSRGQGALTEAFF. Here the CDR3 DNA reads TGTGCCAGCAGCCGAGGACAGGGGGCGTTGACTGAAGCTTTCTTT.

The CDR3: CAWSVSQGAGSPLHF. CDR3 nucleotide sequence: TGTGCCTGGAGTGTATCTCAGGGGGCGGGTTCACCCCTCCACTTT. V usage is TRBV30 and J usage is TRBJ1-6; TRBD1 matches 8 bases. Trimming at V came to 0 bases and at J to 9 bases, leaving 7 bases not matched to a gene. CDR3 length equals 15 residues. Per the germline V gene, CDR1 is GTSNPN and CDR2 is SVGIG (reference sequence).

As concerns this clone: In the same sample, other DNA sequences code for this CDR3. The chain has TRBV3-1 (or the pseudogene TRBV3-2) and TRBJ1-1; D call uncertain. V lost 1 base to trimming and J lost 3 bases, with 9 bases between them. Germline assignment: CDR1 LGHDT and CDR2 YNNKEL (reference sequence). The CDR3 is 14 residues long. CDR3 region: CASSQGGRDTEAFF. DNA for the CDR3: TGTGCCAGCAGCCAAGGCGGGAGGGACACTGAAGCTTTCTTT.

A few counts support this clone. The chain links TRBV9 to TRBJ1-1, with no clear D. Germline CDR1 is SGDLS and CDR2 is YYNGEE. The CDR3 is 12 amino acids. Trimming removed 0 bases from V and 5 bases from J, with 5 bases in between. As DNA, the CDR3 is TGTGCCAGCAGCGTAGGAGGGACTGAAGCTTTCTTT. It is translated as CASSVGGTEAFF.